This TCR beta chain was recorded in a study of control samples from healthy donors and cancer patients. TCRdb's table, derived via immunoSEQ multiplex PCR, lists solely in-frame clones and lacks some. Here the sample spans about 130,000 clones, 92% being singletons. The CDR3 totals 13 residues. Per germline, CDR1 SNHLY and CDR2 FYNNEI. V gave up 7 bases and J gave up 6 bases, with 12 bases separating them. What was sequenced was blood. This receptor was taken from a woman aged 45-65 years in good health. The genes are TRBV2 and TRBJ2-2, with D maybe TRBD2 (5 bases). CDR3 nucleotides: TGTGCCAGCATTACTACTAGGGCCGGGGAGCTGTTTTTT. Residues: CASITTRAGELFF.